This T cell receptor (beta chain) is from a study of OX40 agonist ivuxolimab in advanced cancers. V was clipped by 1 base and J by 4 bases; unmatched bases: 6. The V gene's germline CDR1 is SGHDT and CDR2 YYEEEE. This CDR3 has 15 amino acids. Produced via immunoSEQ multiplex PCR; TCRdb's table is partial and in-frame only. This sample has under 85,000 clones, with around 88% found just once. Peripheral blood came from all dose cohorts at three timepoints. Only one count was recorded for this clone. The sequenced sample was CD4+ or CD8+ T cells sorted from blood, obtained in a trial of the OX40 agonist ivuxolimab. The TCR sequence derives from an adult with an advanced solid tumor such as melanoma, head and neck, liver or kidney cancer. This chain links TRBV5-6 with TRBJ1-2; TRBD1 matches 8 bases. The CDR3 protein is CASSLWDRWGYGYTF. The CDR3 DNA follows: TGTGCCAGCAGCTTGTGGGACAGGTGGGGCTATGGCTACACCTTC.